This T cell receptor beta chain was identified during a study of monozygotic twins with inflammatory bowel disease. Findings and caveats of the study: People with IBD had fewer clonotypes in common with others than healthy twins did, especially with disease activity.

The germline CDR1 and CDR2 sequences are SGHRS and YFSETQ. The CDR3 is 17 amino acids. TCR libraries each used approximately 4,000 ng of total RNA. TCRdb re-called the 5' RACE reads; every CDR3 protein appears as one record, without DNA. The listing records a few hundred thousand distinct CDR3 sequences. A note on this clonotype: Its target is unknown.

The receptor was derived from a human donor with ulcerative colitis or Crohn's disease, or a healthy co-twin of an affected twin (not recorded which). The chain employs TRBV5-1 and TRBJ2-1; the TCRdb D gene call, TRBD2, has no DNA to confirm it. The sample comprised blood. CDR3 loop: CASSTMTSGGTYNEQFF.